The text below deals with one T cell receptor beta chain. Its antigen is not yet known. Per-base qualities were not stored, and no clone one base away is much larger. This specimen comes from a study of blood T cell repertoires in COVID-19 (dated by TCRdb to about 2020). At the level of the whole study: Samples covering the acute and convalescent phases of COVID-19 were provided by collaborators in the United States, Italy and Spain. Samples came from the ongoing ImmuneRACE study (first 160 participants) plus 1,254 subjects from 6 global collaborators. HLA class I and class II types, where available, came from metadata supplied by the sample provider rather than from assay-based typing. The dataset comprised deeply sampled blood TCRbeta repertoires from subjects exposed to, actively infected with, or recovered from COVID-19. The repertoires were released in a freely available public database meant as a resource for research on the immune response to SARS-CoV-2. Nearly every sample came with metadata listing a de-identified subject ID, COVID-19 status, age in years and sex. The prospective study material was composed of cDNA or gDNA derived from T cells, B-cell-depleted T cells, or PBMCs. What the study reported, not specific to this receptor: The amount of clinical and demographic metadata varied by source and participant and was provided uncurated.

Each collaborating institution followed its own protocols to collect whole blood in K2EDTA tubes. Collaborator samples were shipped for TCRbeta analysis as frozen whole blood, isolated PBMCs, or DNA extracted from either sample type. The CDR3 goes from the cysteine to the phenylalanine over 15 residues. This entry keeps only the CDR3 DNA: 45 bases, framed from base 1. The junction shows trimming of 6 bases on V and 7 bases on J, and the gene matches do not reach 8 bases of it. CDR1 and CDR2 (SGHVS, FNYEAQ) derive from the germline V gene. TCRbeta CDR3 regions were amplified from genomic DNA by means of the immunoSEQ Assay, a bias-controlled multiplex PCR. Per the authors' processing: Within the assay, amplification of reference gene primers was used to estimate how many nucleated cells each sample contained. To quantify the absolute abundance of each unique TCRbeta CDR3 rearrangement, sequence reads were collapsed and filtered. For each sample, productive Simpson clonality was calculated as the square root of Simpson's diversity index across productive rearrangements. TCRdb obtained this table from immuneACCESS and retained in-frame rearrangements with V and J assigned. These tables miss some clones; where compared with another copy, unresolved V genes account for less than half of the shortfall, and the remainder is unexplained. Clonal size and the V and J genes are those of that table, whereas D and trimming came from the DNA. The sample table holds approximately 65,000 clones, of which 60% to 85% were seen once. 23% of the sample goes to the ten largest clones.

Sequencing used peripheral blood. Recombination connected TRBV7-6 to TRBJ2-1; TRBD1 agrees with 11 junctional bases. This sequence originates from a human donor in a cohort sampled during active COVID-19. The CDR3 amino acid sequence is: CASRLGQGAENEQFF. The nucleotide sequence reads TGTGCCAGCAGACTAGGACAGGGGGCGGAAAATGAGCAGTTCTTC.